This T cell receptor (beta chain) was recovered during a study of neurological immune-mediated disorders. Across the study: The study included some 34 multiple sclerosis patients, around 30 relapsing-remitting and 3 secondary progressive. Whole-study results and caveats: HTLV-1-associated myelopathy showed the most TCR clonal expansion; multiple sclerosis the least, below healthy controls. Across subjects, no CDR3 amino acid sequence appeared in expanded clones of more than one subject, a finding that suggested private repertoires in all groups.

Concerning this clonotype: Antigen unknown.

Every sequencing run produced over 160 million TCR-beta sequences that came from 15-18 subjects. Each CDR3 protein is one row after TCRdb ran MiXCR on the 5' RACE reads. The sample carries about 70,000 distinct CDR3 sequences, more than 3% recorded once. The sequenced sample consisted of PBMCs. The receptor comes from a woman in her forties or fifties with multiple sclerosis.

The CDR3 coding sequence is TGTGCCATCAGTGATAGTTGTCGGTCCTCTGGAAACACCATATATTTT. Protein product: CAISDSCRSSGNTIYF. V gene TRBV10-3 combines with J gene TRBJ1-3; D gene ambiguous. With 3 bases removed from V and 0 bases from J, the gap between germline ends came to 12 bases. Germline V gene sequence: CDR1 ENHRY, CDR2 SYGVKD. The CDR3 consists of 16 residues.